The entry below gives a single T cell receptor (beta chain) sequence along with its context. Germline V CDR1 and CDR2: SGHKS, YYEKEE (reference sequence). V gave up 6 bases and J gave up 10 bases; unmatched junction bases: 17. This CDR3 is 16 amino acids long. In the authors' workflow: Researchers report that nucleated cell counts were estimated from reference gene primer amplification. Here immunoSEQ multiplex PCR was the method, and the copy in TCRdb shows in-frame clones only, minus some. Clone size and the V and J calls come from that table; the DNA yielded D and trimming. The sample records about 210,000 clones, 80% to 90% being singletons. The data derive from a study of blood T cell repertoires in COVID-19. The wider study: T cells, B-cell-depleted T cells, or PBMCs supplied cDNA or gDNA.

The sequence was obtained from a woman aged 45-65 years with acute or convalescent COVID-19. V is TRBV5-5 and J is TRBJ2-1; 9 positions match TRBD2. The sequenced sample consisted of peripheral blood. This CDR3 reads CASIPLAGAWVEEQFF. The CDR3 DNA sequence: TGTGCCAGCATCCCTTTAGCGGGAGCTTGGGTTGAGGAGCAGTTCTTC.